This record covers a single T cell receptor (beta chain). The identical CDR3 is also encoded by other nucleotide sequences in the sample. The source of the sample is a study of blood T cell repertoires in COVID-19. The data were produced by immunoSEQ multiplex PCR, yet TCRdb's version contains in-frame clones alone and is incomplete. Here the sample spans about 330,000 clones, about 89% being singletons. Germline V gene sequence: CDR1 KGHSH, CDR2 LQKENI. This CDR3 has 12 residues. J lost 7 bases, V lost 3 bases, and 1 base had no gene match. This clonotype was obtained from a woman under 40 who had recovered from COVID-19. The sample was PBMCs or T cells enriched from blood (not recorded which). V gene TRBV18 combines with J gene TRBJ1-1; TRBD1 matches 8 bases. This CDR3 is CASSPGTGEAFF. In DNA, the CDR3 is TGTGCCAGCTCACCGGGGACAGGTGAAGCTTTCTTT.